The 25 T cell receptor beta chains presented below share a single source sample, sequenced in a study of T cell clonality in common variable immunodeficiency. Profiling relied on immunoSEQ multiplex PCR, and the TCRdb table lists in-frame clones only, not all of them. The sample was found to contain around 81,000 clones, and every one recurs. Sample: peripheral blood mononuclear cells. The receptor source for this set is a person aged 18 to 70 in good health.

Many counts were recorded for this clone. The read ends 3 residues before the CDR3 terminus; that terminus is restored from the germline J gene. This chain joins TRBV5-1 and TRBJ1-1, with no clear D. Germline V gene sequence: CDR1 SGHRS, CDR2 YFSETQ. The V gene lost 0 bases and the J gene lost 5 bases, with 11 bases spanning the gap. CDR3 length equals 14 residues. This CDR3 is CASSLEPDTTEAFF. Partial CDR3 DNA: TGCGCCAGCAGCTTGGAACCCGACACGACTGAA.

Only a few counts were recorded for this clone. The read is 3 residues too short to cover the CDR3 end, so that end is filled in from the germline J gene. This sequence joins TRBV7-9 and TRBJ2-1, with 7 bases lining up with TRBD1. The CDR3 has 15 residues. In germline, CDR1 is SEHNR, CDR2 FQNEAQ (reference sequence). The V segment lost 5 bases and the J segment 4 bases; nucleotides outside the gene matches: 8. CDR3 in amino acids: CASSPTPGQYNEQFF. The part of the CDR3 DNA that was read is TGTGCCAGCAGCCCAACCCCGGGACAGTACAATGAG. The full variable domain, its missing parts supplied by reference TRBV7-9 and TRBJ2-1, is DTGVSQNPRHKITKRGQNVTFRCDPISEHNRLYWYRQTLGQGPEFLTYFQNEAQLEKSRLLSDRFSAERPKGSFSTLEIQRTEQGDSAMYLCASSPTPGQYNEQFFGPGTRLTVL.

Many counts were recorded for this clone. Coverage ceases 3 residues before the CDR3 finishes, and the germline J gene fills in the end. The rearrangement links TRBV29-1 to TRBJ2-1; no firm D call. The CDR3 has 13 residues. The germline V gene has CDR1 SQVTM and CDR2 ANQGSEA. Trimming took off 7 bases at V and 4 bases at J, with 14 bases between the two ends. CDR3 bases read: TGCAGCGCATATGACACGCCTTACAATGAG. Translation: CSAYDTPYNE. The complete CDR3 reads CSAYDTPYNEQFF.

This clone was recorded a few times. The DNA ends 3 residues before the CDR3 does, and the rest of the CDR3 is filled in from the germline J gene. The rearrangement uses TRBV11-3 and TRBJ2-5, with TRBD1 matching 9 bases. The CDR3 runs 14 residues. Germline CDR1 SGHNT, CDR2 YENEEA. J gave up 3 bases and V 5 bases, and 4 bases lay outside the gene matches. CDR3 region: CASSPGTGKETQYF. The part of the CDR3 DNA that was read is TGTGCCAGCAGCCCCGGGACAGGGAAAGAGACC.

The sample holds many counts of this clone. The sequence runs out 3 residues before the end of the CDR3; the remainder is reconstructed from the germline J gene. The chain carries TRBV19 and TRBJ2-4; possibly TRBD1 for D (5 bases). V was shortened by 11 bases and J by 0 bases, with 8 bases between the two germline ends. The CDR3 contains 12 residues. The germline CDR1 and CDR2 sequences are LNHDA and SQIVND (reference sequence). The CDR3: CASGQAKNIQYF. CDR3 DNA (partial): TGTGCCTCCGGACAAGCCAAAAACATT. Full variable domain (outside the CDR3, taken from reference TRBV19 and TRBJ2-4): DGGITQSPKYLFRKEGQNVTLSCEQNLNHDAMYWYRQDPGQGLRLIYYSQIVNDFQKGDIAEGYSVSREKKESFPLTVTSAQKNPTAFYLCASGQAKNIQYFGAGTRLSVL.

This clone was seen at least ten times. The CDR3 end lies 3 residues beyond the end of the read and is filled in from the germline J gene. The V gene is TRBV7-8, the J gene TRBJ2-7; TRBD2 matches 11 bases. The trim removed 5 bases at V and 4 bases at J, leaving 4 bases unmatched. This CDR3 spans 14 amino acids. The V gene's germline CDR1 is SGHVS and CDR2 FQNEAQ. The CDR3 region is CASSQRTSGYEQYF. CDR3 DNA, as far as it was read: TGTGCCAGCAGCCAAAGGACTAGCGGGTACGAG.

This clone was seen repeatedly, ten times or more. The sequenced fragment ends 3 residues before the CDR3 boundary, so the rest is inferred from the germline J gene. Other nucleotide sequences from this sample produce the same CDR3. The chain links TRBV6-1 to TRBJ2-3; 9 bases are a match to TRBD2. The germline gives CDR1 MNHNS, CDR2 SASEGT. The CDR3 totals 14 residues. The junction had 3 bases not matched to a gene; V was cut back by 3 bases and J by 5 bases. The CDR3 here is CASSDFSGRDTQYF. The covered CDR3 bases are TGTGCCAGCAGTGATTTTAGCGGGAGAGATACG.

This clone appeared a few times. The read ends 3 residues before the CDR3 terminus; that terminus is restored from the germline J gene. The rearrangement links TRBV11-1 to TRBJ2-2; possibly TRBD1 for D (6 bases). Between the trimmed V and J ends, which lost 3 bases and 5 bases, there was a span of 13 bases. Germline assignment: CDR1 SGHAT and CDR2 FQDESV (reference sequence). The CDR3 spans 15 residues. The CDR3 is CASSFDRLETGELFF. Partial CDR3 DNA: TGTGCCAGCAGCTTCGACAGGCTGGAGACCGGGGAG.

This clone was recorded at least ten times. The junction does not match germline at one end; this may be a read error. The read gets to within 3 residues of the CDR3 end, and the germline J gene fills in the rest. V usage is TRBV4-2 and J usage is TRBJ2-5; possibly TRBD1 for D (6 bases). The CDR3 is 14 amino acids. Germline V gives CDR1 LGHNA, CDR2 YNFKEQ. The CDR3 sequence: CASSHLDSRETQYF. The sequenced CDR3 bases are TGCGCCAGCAGCCACCTGGACAGCCGGGAGACC.

This clone was seen repeatedly, ten times or more. Read sequence stops 3 residues before the CDR3 end, and the germline J gene provides the missing end. The rearrangement links TRBV5-1 to TRBJ2-5; 10 bases line up with TRBD1. Trimming cost V 4 bases and J 3 bases; bases outside gene matches: 3. Germline V gives CDR1 SGHRS, CDR2 YFSETQ. There are 14 residues in the CDR3. CDR3 residues: CASSLGTGEETQYF. CDR3 DNA, as far as it was read: TGCGCCAGCAGCCTCGGGACAGGGGAAGAGACC.

This clone was detected many times. The read ends 3 residues shy of where the CDR3 ends; the end is completed using the germline J gene. The V gene is TRBV6-2 or TRBV6-3, the J gene TRBJ2-1; D is perhaps TRBD1 (6 bases). Germline V gene data show CDR1 as MNHEY and CDR2 as SVGEGT. Trimming stripped 6 bases from V and 0 bases from J, with 12 bases between. CDR3 length equals 15 residues. The DNA read from the CDR3 is TGTGCCAGCAGGGGGGCCGTCCGCTCCTACAATGAG. Its translation is CASRGAVRSYNE. The complete CDR3 reads CASRGAVRSYNEQFF.

This clone was seen ten or more times. Read coverage stops 3 residues before the CDR3 terminus; the germline J gene supplies the remainder. This chain links TRBV19 with TRBJ1-6; TRBD1 might be the D (6 bases). CDR1 LNHDA and CDR2 SQIVND come from the germline V gene (reference sequence). Deletions cut 4 bases from V and 10 bases from J, with 8 bases between. CDR3 length equals 12 residues. The CDR3 sequence is CASSTQGSPLHF. The CDR3 bases that were read are TGTGCCAGTAGTACACAGGGCTCACCC.

This clone was seen repeatedly, ten times or more. The sequenced fragment ends 3 residues before the CDR3 boundary, so the rest is inferred from the germline J gene. The chain couples TRBV19 to TRBJ2-1, with 10 nucleotides matching TRBD2. V trimming: 5 bases; J trimming: 7 bases; junction bases outside the gene matches: 5. Germline assignment: CDR1 LNHDA and CDR2 SQIVND (reference sequence). The length of the CDR3 is 14 residues. CDR3 amino acids: CASSLTSGTNEQFF. CDR3 DNA (partial): TGTGCCAGTAGTTTAACTAGCGGGACTAATGAG.

A word on this clone: From the germline J gene comes the end of the CDR3, since the read stops 3 residues before it. The chain carries TRBV10-2 and TRBJ2-1, with 9 bases identical to TRBD2. The CDR3 covers 15 residues. The J segment lost 7 bases and the V segment lost 5 bases, leaving 9 bases of the junction unmatched. The germline CDR1 and CDR2 sequences are WSHSY and SAAADI. CDR3 bases read: TGCGCCAGCAGTCTTAGCGGGAGTTTGAGAAATGAG. Its protein is CASSLSGSLRNE. The whole CDR3 sequence is CASSLSGSLRNEQFF.

In this sample, this clone turned up many times. The read ends 3 residues before the CDR3 terminus; that terminus is restored from the germline J gene. The gene calls are TRBV20-1 and TRBJ2-5; weak D call: TRBD2 (6 bases). The CDR3 loop spans 15 amino acids. In germline, CDR1 is DFQATT, CDR2 SNEGSKA (reference sequence). Trimming shortened V by 5 bases and J by 1 base, and 17 bases separated the two germline ends. CDR3 bases read: TGCAGTGCTCTTCGACTAGGATTTTCCCAAGAGACC. Its protein product is CSALRLGFSQET. In full, the CDR3 is CSALRLGFSQETQYF.

Notes on this clone: The CDR3 end lies 3 residues beyond the end of the read and is filled in from the germline J gene. The J gene is TRBJ1-2, the V gene TRBV6-2 or TRBV6-3; 7 bases align to TRBD1. CDR1 is MNHEY, CDR2 SVGEGT, per germline. Trimming at V came to 6 bases and at J to 7 bases, leaving 14 bases not matched to a gene. The CDR3 contains 15 residues. The DNA read from the CDR3 is TGTGCCAGCAGACCGACGACAGGGCCGTGGGGTGGC. Translated: CASRPTTGPWGG. The complete CDR3 reads CASRPTTGPWGGYTF.

This clone was counted at least ten times. Sequencing ends 3 residues short of the CDR3 end; the germline J gene provides the rest. This sequence joins TRBV7-9 and TRBJ1-2; unclear D gene. V gave up 3 bases and J gave up 4 bases, with 9 bases separating them. Germline V gene sequence: CDR1 SEHNR, CDR2 FQNEAQ (reference sequence). The CDR3 runs 13 residues. Incomplete CDR3 DNA: TGTGCCAGCAGCTTCGCAGGCTTCTATGGC. This encodes CASSFAGFYG. The full CDR3 protein is CASSFAGFYGYTF.

There are many counts of this clone. The CDR3 extends 3 residues past the end of the read, so its final part is completed from the germline J gene. V is TRBV20-1 and J is TRBJ1-2; no reliable D call. The CDR3 has 11 amino acids. CDR1 and CDR2 (germline): DFQATT, SNEGSKA (reference sequence). CDR3 sequence reads: CSARDEGGYTF. CDR3 DNA, as far as it was read: TGCAGTGCTAGAGATGAGGGCGGC.

This clone has a count of ten or more. The read comes to an end 3 residues before the CDR3 does, leaving the germline J gene to fill in the end. Other DNA sequences from this sample encode an identical CDR3 as well. The chain carries TRBV18 and TRBJ1-6; 10 nucleotides align to TRBD1. The CDR3 is 14 amino acids. Trimming took 6 bases from V and 9 from J; bases not matched to a gene: 5. Germline V gene lookup returns CDR1 KGHSH and CDR2 LQKENI. The DNA read from the CDR3 is TGTGCCAGCTCTCCCCGGGACAGGGGTTCACCC. Its protein product is CASSPRDRGSP. The full CDR3 protein reads CASSPRDRGSPLHF.

This clone was observed at least ten times. The read terminates 3 residues before the CDR3 end, so the remaining end is supplied by the germline J gene. This chain links TRBV2 with TRBJ1-3, with D unresolved. The V end was cut by 4 bases, the J end by 7 bases, with 14 bases between. CDR3 length equals 14 residues. Germline V gene lookup returns CDR1 SNHLY and CDR2 FYNNEI. CDR3 loop: CASSAGDPWNTIYF. The part of the CDR3 DNA that was read is TGTGCCAGCAGTGCCGGGGATCCATGGAACACC.

This clone was seen many times. The CDR3 end lies 3 residues beyond the end of the read and is filled in from the germline J gene. The gene calls are TRBV20-1 and TRBJ2-3; TRBD2 agrees at 10 bases. The CDR3 runs to 15 residues. Germline V gene sequence: CDR1 DFQATT, CDR2 SNEGSKA (reference sequence). The trim removed 6 bases at V and 4 bases at J, leaving 10 bases unmatched. The CDR3 here is CSAGILSGRSDTQYF. CDR3 DNA, as far as it was read: TGCAGTGCCGGGATTCTTAGCGGGAGGTCAGATACG.

Details on this clone: Read coverage stops 3 residues before the CDR3 terminus; the germline J gene supplies the remainder. This chain joins TRBV20-1 and TRBJ1-1; no definite D call. The germline gives CDR1 DFQATT, CDR2 SNEGSKA (reference sequence). The CDR3 extends over 9 amino acids. The chain's CDR3 is CSAAEKAFF. CDR3 DNA, as far as it was read: TGCAGTGCTGCGGAGAAG.

The sample holds a few counts of this clone. The read ends 3 residues early relative to the CDR3; the germline J gene fills the gap. J is TRBJ2-7 and V is TRBV7-8; TRBD1 matches 9 bases. The germline gives CDR1 SGHVS, CDR2 FQNEAQ. The V gene end was trimmed by 2 bases and the J gene end by 2 bases; junction bases not matched to a gene: 4. There are 15 residues in the CDR3. CDR3 residues: CASSLRDRAAYEQYF. CDR3 DNA, as far as it was read: TGTGCCAGCAGCTTAAGGGACAGGGCGGCCTACGAG.

Many counts were recorded for this clone. The read gets to within 3 residues of the CDR3 end, and the germline J gene fills in the rest. The chain employs TRBV5-6 and TRBJ2-3, with 14 bases matching TRBD2. V lost 4 bases to trimming and J lost 7 bases; unmatched junction nucleotides: 5. Germline CDR1 is SGHDT and CDR2 is YYEEEE. The CDR3 is made up of 15 amino acids. The CDR3 bases that were read are TGTGCCAGCAGCGGCGGGACTAGCGGGAGTTATACG. Encoded protein: CASSGGTSGSYT. The entire CDR3 protein is CASSGGTSGSYTQYF.

This clone was seen ten or more times. Read coverage stops 3 residues before the CDR3 terminus; the germline J gene supplies the remainder. The V call is TRBV2, the J call TRBJ1-5; D ambiguous. The CDR3 consists of 16 residues. Germline V lookup: CDR1 SNHLY, CDR2 FYNNEI. Trimming shortened V by 4 bases and J by 6 bases, and 19 bases separated the two germline ends. The CDR3 loop reads CASSVERPPLGQPQHF. The DNA read from the CDR3 is TGTGCCAGCAGTGTCGAGCGGCCCCCCTTGGGTCAGCCC.